This T cell receptor (beta chain) was profiled in a study of post-analysis software for immune sequencing data. Germline loops: CDR1 LGHDT, CDR2 YNNKEL (reference sequence). V gave up 0 bases and J gave up 6 bases, with 12 bases separating them. This CDR3 region has 15 residues. General observations from the study: Compared with controls, patients had more of five TRBV segments, including TRBV5-6, TRBV5-1 and TRBV20-1. When the samples were clustered directly with F measure, those that had been prepared in the same batch showed strong co-clustering.

The table lists this clonotype with a few counts. What it binds is not known. The TCR beta cDNA libraries contained unique molecular identifiers. TCRdb passed the PCR reads through MiXCR, listing each CDR3 protein once. Among roughly 730,000 distinct CDR3 sequences listed, roughly 27% were seen once. Source material: blood. The chain combines TRBV3-1 with TRBJ1-5, with D possibly being TRBD1 (5 bases). The receptor was isolated from a girl aged 10 to 17 with multiple sclerosis. In DNA, the CDR3 is TGTGCCAGCAGCCAAGATGGCCAGGGAGCTCAGCCCCAGCATTTT. Translated: CASSQDGQGAQPQHF.